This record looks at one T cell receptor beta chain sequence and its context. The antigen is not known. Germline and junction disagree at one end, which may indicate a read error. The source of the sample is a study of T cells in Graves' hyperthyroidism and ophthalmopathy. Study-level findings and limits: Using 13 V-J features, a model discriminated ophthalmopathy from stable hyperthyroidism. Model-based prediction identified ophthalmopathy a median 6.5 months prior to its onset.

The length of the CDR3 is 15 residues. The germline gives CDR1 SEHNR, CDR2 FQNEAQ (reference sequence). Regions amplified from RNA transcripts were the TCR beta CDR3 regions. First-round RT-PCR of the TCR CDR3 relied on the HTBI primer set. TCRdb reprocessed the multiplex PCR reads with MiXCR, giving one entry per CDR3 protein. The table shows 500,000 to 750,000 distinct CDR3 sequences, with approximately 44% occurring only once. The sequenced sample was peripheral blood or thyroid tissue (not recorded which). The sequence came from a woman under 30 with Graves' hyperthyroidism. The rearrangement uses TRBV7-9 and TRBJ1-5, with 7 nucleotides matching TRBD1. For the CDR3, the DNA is TGTGCCAGCAGCCTCGACAGGGAAAAAGAGACCCCCGCGAATTTT. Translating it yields CASSLDREKETPANF.